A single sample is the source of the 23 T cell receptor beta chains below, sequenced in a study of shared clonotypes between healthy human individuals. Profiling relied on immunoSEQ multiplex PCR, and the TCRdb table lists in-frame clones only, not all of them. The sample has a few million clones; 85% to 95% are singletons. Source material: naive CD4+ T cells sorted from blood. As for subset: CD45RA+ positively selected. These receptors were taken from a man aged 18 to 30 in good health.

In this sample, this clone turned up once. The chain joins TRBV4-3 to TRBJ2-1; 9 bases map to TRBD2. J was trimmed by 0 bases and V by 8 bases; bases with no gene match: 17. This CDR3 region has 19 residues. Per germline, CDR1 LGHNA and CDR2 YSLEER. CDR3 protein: CASPTRGRVYYSSYNEQFF. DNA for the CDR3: TGCGCCAGCCCCACGCGCGGGAGGGTTTACTACAGCTCCTACAATGAGCAGTTCTTC.

CDR3 in DNA: TGTGCCAGCAGCGACGGAGAAAAAGAGACCCAGTACTTC. As protein: CASSDGEKETQYF. The chain is built from TRBV11-2 and TRBJ2-5; D unclear. Germline V CDR1 and CDR2: SGHAT, FQNNGV. V dropped 5 bases and J dropped 3 bases, with 10 bases sitting between them. The CDR3 has 13 residues. Supplemented by reference TRBV11-2 and TRBJ2-5, the full variable domain reads EAGVAQSPRYKIIEKRQSVAFWCNPISGHATLYWYQQILGQGPKLLIQFQNNGVVDDSQLPKDRFSAERLKGVDSTLKIQPAKLEDSAVYLCASSDGEKETQYFGPGTRLLVL.

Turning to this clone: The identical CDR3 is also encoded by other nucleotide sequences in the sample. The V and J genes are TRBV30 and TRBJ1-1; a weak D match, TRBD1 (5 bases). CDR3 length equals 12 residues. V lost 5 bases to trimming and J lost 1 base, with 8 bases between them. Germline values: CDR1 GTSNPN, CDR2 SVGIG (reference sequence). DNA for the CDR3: TGTGCCTGGGGGGGTAGGAACACTGAAGCTTTCTTT. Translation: CAWGGRNTEAFF.

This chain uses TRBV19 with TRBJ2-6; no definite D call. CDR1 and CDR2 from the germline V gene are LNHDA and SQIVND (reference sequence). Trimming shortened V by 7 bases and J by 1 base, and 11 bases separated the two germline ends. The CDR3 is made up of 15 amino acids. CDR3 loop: CASKKAVSGANVLTF. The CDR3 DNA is TGTGCCAGTAAGAAAGCTGTGTCTGGGGCCAACGTCCTGACTTTC.

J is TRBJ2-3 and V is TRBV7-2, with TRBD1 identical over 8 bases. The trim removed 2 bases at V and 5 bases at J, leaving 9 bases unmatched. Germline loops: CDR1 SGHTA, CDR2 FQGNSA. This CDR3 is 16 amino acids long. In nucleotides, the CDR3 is TGTGCCAGCAGCTTAAATTCTGGACAGGGTCAAGATACGCAGTATTTT. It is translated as CASSLNSGQGQDTQYF.

This CDR3 is CASSLGIGQGGLQETQYF. The CDR3 DNA reads TGTGCCAGCAGCTTAGGCATCGGACAGGGGGGGCTCCAAGAGACCCAGTACTTC. The V call is TRBV7-9, the J call TRBJ2-5, with TRBD1 matching over 10 bases. Germline V gene data show CDR1 as SEHNR and CDR2 as FQNEAQ (reference sequence). Trimming removed 1 base from V and 1 base from J; junction bases left unmatched: 9. The CDR3 has 18 amino acids.

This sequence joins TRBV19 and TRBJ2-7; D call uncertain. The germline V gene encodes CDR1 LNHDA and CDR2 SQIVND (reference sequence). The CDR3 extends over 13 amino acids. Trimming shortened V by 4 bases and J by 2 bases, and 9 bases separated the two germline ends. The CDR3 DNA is TGTGCCAGTAGTAAGGAAATTCCCTACGAGCAGTACTTC. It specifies CASSKEIPYEQYF.

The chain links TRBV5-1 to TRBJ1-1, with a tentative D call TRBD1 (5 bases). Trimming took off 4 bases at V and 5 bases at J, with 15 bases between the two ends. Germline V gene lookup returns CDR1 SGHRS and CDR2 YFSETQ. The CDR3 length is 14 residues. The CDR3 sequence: CASSLGGTKTEAFF. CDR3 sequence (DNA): TGCGCCAGCAGCCTGGGGGGGACGAAAACTGAAGCTTTCTTT.

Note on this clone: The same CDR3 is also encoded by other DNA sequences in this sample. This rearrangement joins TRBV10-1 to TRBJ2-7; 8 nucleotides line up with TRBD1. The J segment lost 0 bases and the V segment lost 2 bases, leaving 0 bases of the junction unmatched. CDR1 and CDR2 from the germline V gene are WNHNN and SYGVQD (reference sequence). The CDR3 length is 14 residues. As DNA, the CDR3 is TGCGCCAGCAGTGAGGGACAGGGCTCCTACGAGCAGTACTTC. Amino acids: CASSEGQGSYEQYF.

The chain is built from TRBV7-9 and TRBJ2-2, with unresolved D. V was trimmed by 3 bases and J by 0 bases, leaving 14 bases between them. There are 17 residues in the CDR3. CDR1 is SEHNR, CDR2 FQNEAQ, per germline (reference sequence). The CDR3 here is CASSFVGSGANTGELFF. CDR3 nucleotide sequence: TGTGCCAGCAGCTTCGTGGGGTCGGGCGCGAACACCGGGGAGCTGTTTTTT.

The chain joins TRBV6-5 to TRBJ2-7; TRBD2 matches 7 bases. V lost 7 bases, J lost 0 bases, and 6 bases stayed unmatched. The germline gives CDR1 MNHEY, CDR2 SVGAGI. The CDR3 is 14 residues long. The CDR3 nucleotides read TGTGCCAGCAAGCGGGGACTTGGCTCCTACGAGCAGTACTTC. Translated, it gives CASKRGLGSYEQYF.

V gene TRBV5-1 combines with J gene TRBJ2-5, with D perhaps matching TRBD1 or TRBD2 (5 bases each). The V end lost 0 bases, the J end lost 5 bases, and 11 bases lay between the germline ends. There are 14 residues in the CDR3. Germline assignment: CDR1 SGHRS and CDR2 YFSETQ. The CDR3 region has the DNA TGCGCCAGCAGCTTGGAGGCCAGGGAGGAGACCCAGTACTTC. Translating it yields CASSLEAREETQYF.

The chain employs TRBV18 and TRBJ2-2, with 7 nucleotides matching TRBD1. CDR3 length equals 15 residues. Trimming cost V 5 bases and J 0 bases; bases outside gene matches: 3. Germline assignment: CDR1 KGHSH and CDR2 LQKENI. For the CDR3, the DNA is TGTGCCAGCTCAGCCCAGGGGGCGAACACCGGGGAGCTGTTTTTT. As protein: CASSAQGANTGELFF.

CDR3 sequence reads: CASSLDGGTNTGELFF. The CDR3 DNA is TGTGCCAGCAGCTTAGATGGAGGTACCAACACCGGGGAGCTGTTTTTT. This chain connects TRBV7-2 to TRBJ2-2, with D perhaps matching TRBD2 (5 bases). Germline CDR1 and CDR2: SGHTA and FQGNSA. The CDR3 has 16 residues. Trimming shortened V by 1 base and J by 2 bases, and 11 bases separated the two germline ends.

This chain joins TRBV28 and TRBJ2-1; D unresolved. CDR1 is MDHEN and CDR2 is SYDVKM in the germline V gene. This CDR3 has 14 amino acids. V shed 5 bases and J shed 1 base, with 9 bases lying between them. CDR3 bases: TGTGCCAGCAGTCCGTATCGGTCCTACAATGAGCAGTTCTTC. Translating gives CASSPYRSYNEQFF.

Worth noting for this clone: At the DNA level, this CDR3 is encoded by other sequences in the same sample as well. The CDR3 bases are TGCGCCAGCAGCTCAGGACAGGGACCCTACGAGCAGTACTTC. Protein sequence: CASSSGQGPYEQYF. The chain links TRBV5-1 to TRBJ2-7, with 8 positions matching TRBD1. This CDR3 contains 14 residues. Germline assignment: CDR1 SGHRS and CDR2 YFSETQ. V lost 3 bases and J lost 2; bases outside the gene matches: 4.

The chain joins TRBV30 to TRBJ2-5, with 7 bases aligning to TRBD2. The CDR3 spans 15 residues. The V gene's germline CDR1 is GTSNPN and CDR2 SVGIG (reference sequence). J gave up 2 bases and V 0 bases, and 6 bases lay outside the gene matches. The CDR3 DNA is TGTGCCTGGAGTGTACTTGGGACTAAACAAGAGACCCAGTACTTC. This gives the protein CAWSVLGTKQETQYF.

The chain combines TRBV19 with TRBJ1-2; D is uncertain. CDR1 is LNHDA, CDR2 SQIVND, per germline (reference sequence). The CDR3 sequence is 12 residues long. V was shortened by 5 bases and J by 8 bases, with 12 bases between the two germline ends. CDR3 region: CASSLRERGYTF. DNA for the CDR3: TGTGCCAGTAGTTTGAGGGAACGGGGCTACACCTTC.

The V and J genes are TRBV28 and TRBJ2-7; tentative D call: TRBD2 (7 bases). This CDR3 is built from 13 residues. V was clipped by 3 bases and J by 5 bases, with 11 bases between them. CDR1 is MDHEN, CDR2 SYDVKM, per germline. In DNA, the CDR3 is TGTGCCAGCAGTTTGGGGAGGGGGGACGAGCAGTACTTC. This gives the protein CASSLGRGDEQYF.

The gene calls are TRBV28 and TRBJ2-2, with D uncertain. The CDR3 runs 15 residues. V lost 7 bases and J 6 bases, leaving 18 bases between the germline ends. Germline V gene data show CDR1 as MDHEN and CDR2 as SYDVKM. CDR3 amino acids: CASTLSPVSAGELFF. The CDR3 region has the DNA TGTGCCAGCACCCTATCCCCAGTTTCTGCCGGGGAGCTGTTTTTT.

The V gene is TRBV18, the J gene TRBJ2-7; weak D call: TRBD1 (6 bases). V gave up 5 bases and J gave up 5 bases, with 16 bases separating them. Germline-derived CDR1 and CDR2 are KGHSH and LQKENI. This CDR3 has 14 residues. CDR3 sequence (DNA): TGTGCCAGCTCAACCCTATCACAGGGAAACGAGCAGTACTTC. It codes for CASSTLSQGNEQYF.

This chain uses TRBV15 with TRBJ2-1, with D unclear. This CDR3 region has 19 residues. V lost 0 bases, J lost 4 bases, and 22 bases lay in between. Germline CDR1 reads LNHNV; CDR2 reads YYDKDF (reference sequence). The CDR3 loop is CATSREIILIAPGYNEQFF. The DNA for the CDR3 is TGTGCCACCAGCAGAGAGATCATCCTGATAGCCCCCGGATACAATGAGCAGTTCTTC.

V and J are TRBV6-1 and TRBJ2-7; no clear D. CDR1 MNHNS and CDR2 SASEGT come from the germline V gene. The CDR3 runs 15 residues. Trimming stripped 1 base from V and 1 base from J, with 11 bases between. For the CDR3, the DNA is TGTGCCAGCAGTGAAGACAGTTTACTTTCCTACGAGCAGTACTTC. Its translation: CASSEDSLLSYEQYF.